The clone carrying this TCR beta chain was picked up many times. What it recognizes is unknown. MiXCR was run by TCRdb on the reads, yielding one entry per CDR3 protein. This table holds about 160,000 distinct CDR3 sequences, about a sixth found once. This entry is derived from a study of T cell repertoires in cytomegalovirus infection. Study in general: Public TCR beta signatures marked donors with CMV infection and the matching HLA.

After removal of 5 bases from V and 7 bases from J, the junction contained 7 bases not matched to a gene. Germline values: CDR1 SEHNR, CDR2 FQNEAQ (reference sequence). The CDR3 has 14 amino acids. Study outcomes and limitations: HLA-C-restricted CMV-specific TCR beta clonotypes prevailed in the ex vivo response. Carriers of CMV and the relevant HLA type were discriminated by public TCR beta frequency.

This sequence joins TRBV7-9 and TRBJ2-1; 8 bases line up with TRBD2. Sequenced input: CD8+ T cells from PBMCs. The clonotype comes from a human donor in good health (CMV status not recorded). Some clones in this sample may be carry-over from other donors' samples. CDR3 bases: TGTGCCAGCAGCCCTGGACTAGCAGGGAATGAGCAGTTCTTC. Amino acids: CASSPGLAGNEQFF. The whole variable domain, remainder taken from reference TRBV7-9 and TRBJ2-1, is DTGVSQNPRHKITKRGQNVTFRCDPISEHNRLYWYRQTLGQGPEFLTYFQNEAQLEKSRLLSDRFSAERPKGSFSTLEIQRTEQGDSAMYLCASSPGLAGNEQFFGPGTRLTVL.